The T cell receptor (beta chain) described here comes from a study of a mutant IDH1 vaccine in newly diagnosed glioma. Study information: The earlier regimen, radiotherapy, temozolomide, or both, was most often both.

Data came from immunoSEQ multiplex PCR; TCRdb stores just in-frame clones and leaves some out. The data show just under 95,000 clones, about four fifths seen once. The germline gives CDR1 SGHVS, CDR2 FQNEAQ. The CDR3 sequence is 12 residues long. Trimming stripped 8 bases from V and 9 bases from J, with 14 bases between. The time point here: baseline, week 1 (first vaccination visit). Treatment meaning: pre-vaccination baseline after standard-of-care therapy. Donor diagnoses consisted of new WHO grade 3 or 4 IDH1-mutant, ATRX-lost astrocytomas. The chain carries TRBV7-8 and TRBJ2-1; D is unclear. The receptor was derived from a woman aged 45 to 65 with glioma. Sequencing used PBMCs, obtained from a glioma patient treated with radiotherapy, temozolomide or both. CDR3 loop: CASRPLLSEQFF. The CDR3 DNA is TGTGCCAGCCGCCCACTGCTGAGTGAGCAGTTCTTC.